The entry that follows covers one T cell receptor (beta chain) sequence. Libraries were prepared by immunoSEQ multiplex PCR; TCRdb keeps only in-frame clonotypes and omits some of them. This sample carries a few hundred thousand clones, roughly 88% of them seen once, and the ten largest clones take about 4.1%. This specimen belongs to a study of blood T cell repertoires in COVID-19. Trimming cost V 0 bases and J 3 bases, with 9 bases left between them. The V gene's germline CDR1 is SGHKS and CDR2 YYEKEE (reference sequence). The CDR3 spans 14 residues. The specimen was PBMCs or T cells enriched from blood (not recorded which). This TCR was recovered from a woman in her thirties who had recovered from COVID-19. The chain employs TRBV5-5 and TRBJ2-5, with D maybe TRBD1 (6 bases). In DNA form, the CDR3 reads TGTGCCAGCAGCTTGGAATCAGGGGAAGAGACCCAGTACTTC. Translating gives CASSLESGEETQYF. Drawing the rest from reference TRBV5-5 and TRBJ2-5, the complete variable domain is DAGVTQSPTHLIKTRGQQVTLRCSPISGHKSVSWYQQVLGQGPQFIFQYYEKEERGRGNFPDRFSARQFPNYSSELNVNALLLGDSALYLCASSLESGEETQYFGPGTRLLVL.